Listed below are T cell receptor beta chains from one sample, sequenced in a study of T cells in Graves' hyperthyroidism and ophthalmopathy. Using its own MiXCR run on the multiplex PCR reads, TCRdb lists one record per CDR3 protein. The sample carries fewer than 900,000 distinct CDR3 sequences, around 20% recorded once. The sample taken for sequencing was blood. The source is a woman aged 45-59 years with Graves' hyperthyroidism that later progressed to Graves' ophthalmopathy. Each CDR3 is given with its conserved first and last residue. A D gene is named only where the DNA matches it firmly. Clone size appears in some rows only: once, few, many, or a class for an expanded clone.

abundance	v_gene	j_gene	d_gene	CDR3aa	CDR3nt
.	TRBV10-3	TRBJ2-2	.	CAISESGGTGELFF	TGTGCCATCAGTGAGTCGGGGGGCACCGGGGAGCTGTTTTTT
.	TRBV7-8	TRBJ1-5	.	CASSLEGGVSNQPQHF	TGTGCCAGCAGCTTAGAGGGCGGGGTTAGCAATCAGCCCCAGCATTTT
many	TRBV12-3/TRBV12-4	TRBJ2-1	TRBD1	CASRVGTGVYNEQFF	TGTGCCAGCAGAGTTGGGACAGGGGTCTACAATGAGCAGTTCTTC
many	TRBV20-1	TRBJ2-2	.	CSQGHTNTGELFF	TGCAGTCAAGGACACACGAACACCGGGGAGCTGTTTTTT
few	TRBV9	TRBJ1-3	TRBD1	CASSDDRATDTIYF	TGTGCCAGCAGCGACGACAGGGCGACTGACACCATATATTTT
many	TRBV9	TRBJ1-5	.	CASSPDISNQPQHF	TGTGCCAGCAGCCCCGACATAAGCAATCAGCCCCAGCATTTT
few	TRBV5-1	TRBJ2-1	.	CASSLYRDNEQFF	TGCGCCAGCAGCTTGTACAGAGACAATGAGCAGTTCTTC
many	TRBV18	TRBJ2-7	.	CASSPDLGIPSYEQYF	TGTGCCAGCTCACCGGACCTGGGAATCCCCTCCTACGAGCAGTACTTC
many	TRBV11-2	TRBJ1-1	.	CASSLSFRGRTYTEAFF	TGTGCCAGCAGCTTAAGCTTCAGGGGCAGAACGTACACTGAAGCTTTCTTT
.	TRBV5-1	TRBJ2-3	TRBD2	CASSLRAGEGTDTQYF	TGCGCCAGCAGCTTGAGAGCGGGGGAAGGGACAGATACGCAGTATTTT
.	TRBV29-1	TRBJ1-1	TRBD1	CSVWTGRNTEAFF	TGCAGCGTCTGGACAGGGAGGAACACTGAAGCTTTCTTT
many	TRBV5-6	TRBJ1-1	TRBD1	CASSLEATGWTEAFF	TGTGCCAGCAGCTTGGAAGCGACAGGGTGGACTGAAGCTTTCTTT
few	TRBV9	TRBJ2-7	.	CASSVVPGYEQYF	TGTGCCAGCAGCGTAGTCCCGGGGTACGAGCAGTACTTC
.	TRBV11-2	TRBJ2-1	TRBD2	CASSYRDIPSGGSNEQFF	TGTGCCAGCAGCTACCGGGACATTCCTAGCGGGGGGAGTAATGAGCAGTTCTTC
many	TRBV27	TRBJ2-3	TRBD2	CASSLWLLGTSGGVSTDTQYF	TGTGCCAGCAGTTTATGGCTGCTGGGGACTAGCGGGGGCGTTAGCACAGATACGCAGTATTTT
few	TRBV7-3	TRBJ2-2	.	CASSSGLVAAGELFF	TGTGCCAGCAGCTCGGGACTCGTGGCGGCCGGGGAGCTGTTTTTT
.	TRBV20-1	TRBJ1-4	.	CSASSGGTEKLFF	TGCAGTGCTAGTTCGGGCGGAACTGAAAAACTGTTTTTT
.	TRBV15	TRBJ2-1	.	CATSRGEPTTNEQFF	TGTGCCACCAGCAGGGGGGAACCTACTACGAATGAGCAGTTCTTC
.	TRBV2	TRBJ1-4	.	CAGGPTNEKLFF	TGTGCCGGGGGTCCAACTAATGAAAAACTGTTTTTT
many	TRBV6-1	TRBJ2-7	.	CASTKWGLDYEQYF	TGTGCCAGCACCAAGTGGGGGTTGGATTACGAGCAGTACTTC